This T cell receptor beta chain was profiled in a study of monozygotic twins with inflammatory bowel disease. General study points: Lower sharing of clonotypes with other individuals was seen in IBD patients than in healthy twins. This was most marked in patients showing signs of disease activity.

The germline CDR1 and CDR2 sequences are WNHNN and SYGVQD (reference sequence). The CDR3 is made up of 16 amino acids. About this clonotype itself: Its antigen remains unidentified.

After re-calling the 5' RACE reads, TCRdb lists one entry per CDR3 protein, DNA absent. This sample lists 150,000 to 200,000 distinct CDR3 sequences; its ten largest clones have about 8%. This sequence originates from a human donor with ulcerative colitis or Crohn's disease, or a healthy co-twin of an affected twin (not recorded which). The chain carries TRBV10-1 and TRBJ2-3; the TRBD2 assignment by TCRdb is unverifiable without DNA. The sample taken for sequencing was blood. The CDR3 loop reads CASSESSPGGTDTQYF.